The 29 T cell receptor beta chains below come from one sample, sequenced in a study of T-cell reconstitution after alpha-beta-depleted transplantation in children. Unique molecular identifiers were incorporated when the TCRbeta library was constructed. Each CDR3 protein is one row after TCRdb ran MiXCR on the PCR reads. The sample holds 490,000 or so distinct CDR3 sequences, around 13% seen once. Specimen: PBMCs from the stem cell graft donor, collected from the stem cell graft. The receptors originated from a human donor who donated a stem cell graft to a child with combined immunodeficiency.

This clonotype was detected a few times. The chain couples TRBV24-1 to TRBJ2-3; no reliable D call. The V end lost 4 bases, the J end lost 2 bases, and 9 bases lay between the germline ends. CDR1 and CDR2 (germline): KGHDR, SFDVKD. The CDR3 is 14 residues long. This CDR3 is CATSETAPTDTQYF. In DNA, the CDR3 is TGTGCCACCAGTGAGACTGCCCCCACAGATACGCAGTATTTT.

A few counts support this clonotype. This chain uses TRBV20-1 with TRBJ2-7; a weak D match, TRBD1 (6 bases). The CDR3 length is 12 residues. The V end was cut by 6 bases, the J end by 5 bases, with 14 bases between. Looked up from germline, CDR1 is DFQATT and CDR2 is SNEGSKA (reference sequence). This chain's CDR3 is CSAGQSTHEQYF. The CDR3 DNA follows: TGCAGTGCCGGACAGAGCACCCACGAGCAGTACTTC.

This clonotype has only a few counts. The J gene is TRBJ1-1, the V gene TRBV12-3 or TRBV12-4; D is ambiguous. V lost 3 bases to trimming and J lost 5 bases, with 7 bases between them. CDR3 size: 12 residues. CDR3 sequence: CASSFGVTEAFF. CDR3 nucleotide sequence: TGTGCCAGCAGTTTTGGAGTTACTGAAGCTTTCTTT.

For this clonotype: With a much larger clone just one base away, this may be a read error. The chain couples TRBV3-1 to TRBJ1-2, with D uncertain. There are 14 residues in the CDR3. Germline V lookup: CDR1 LGHDT, CDR2 YNNKEL (reference sequence). The CDR3 sequence is CTSSQDRGGRGYTF. CDR3 coding DNA: TGTACCAGCAGCCAAGATCGAGGAGGGCGCGGCTACACCTTC. The complete variable domain, with remaining parts taken from reference TRBV3-1 and TRBJ1-2, reads DTAVSQTPKYLVTQMGNDKSIKCEQNLGHDTMYWYKQDSKKFLKIMFSYNNKELIINETVPNRFSPKSPDKAHLNLHINSLELGDSAVYFCTSSQDRGGRGYTFGSGTRLTVV.

The rearrangement uses TRBV20-1 and TRBJ2-7, with 11 bases matching TRBD2. CDR3 length equals 19 residues. V trimming: 3 bases; J trimming: 1 base; junction bases outside the gene matches: 17. Germline CDR1 DFQATT, CDR2 SNEGSKA (reference sequence). In DNA form, the CDR3 reads TGCAGTGCTAGCAGTCTAGCGGGAGGAGGGCAGGGCGGGTCCTACGAGCAGTACTTC. It specifies CSASSLAGGGQGGSYEQYF.

The V gene is TRBV20-1, the J gene TRBJ1-4, with 10 bases aligning to TRBD1. This CDR3 has 14 residues. Germline lookup yields CDR1 DFQATT and CDR2 SNEGSKA (reference sequence). After removal of 5 bases from V and 9 bases from J, the junction contained 9 bases not matched to a gene. This chain's CDR3 is CSAHGTGDSKKLFF. DNA for the CDR3: TGCAGTGCTCATGGGACAGGGGATTCGAAAAAACTGTTTTTT.

CDR3 amino acids: CASSYPGLAGDTDTQYF. CDR3 in DNA: TGTGCCAGCAGTTACCCGGGACTAGCGGGGGACACAGATACGCAGTATTTT. This chain joins TRBV6-5 and TRBJ2-3, with 14 bases identical to TRBD2. This CDR3 is 17 amino acids long. Germline assignment: CDR1 MNHEY and CDR2 SVGAGI. The V gene end was trimmed by 2 bases and the J gene end by 2 bases; junction bases not matched to a gene: 3.

This clonotype was recorded at least ten times. The V and J genes are TRBV24-1 and TRBJ2-1; 8 bases align to TRBD1. Germline V gives CDR1 KGHDR, CDR2 SFDVKD. V dropped 7 bases and J dropped 5; count of bases not matched to a gene: 3. The CDR3 consists of 13 residues. This CDR3 is CATRGQANNEQFF. In DNA, the CDR3 is TGTGCCACCAGGGGACAGGCAAACAATGAGCAGTTCTTC.

The J gene is TRBJ2-3, the V gene TRBV27; possible D gene TRBD2, 5 bases. Germline CDR1 reads MNHEY; CDR2 reads SMNVEV (reference sequence). The CDR3 runs 15 residues. V gave up 5 bases and J gave up 0 bases, with 12 bases separating them. The CDR3 loop is CASSAYSGSTDTQYF. The CDR3 nucleotides read TGTGCCAGCAGTGCCTACAGCGGTAGCACAGATACGCAGTATTTT.

CDR3 DNA sequence: TGTGCCAGCAGTCCTCCGACTAGGTTCTCCTACGAGCAGTACTTC. This codes for CASSPPTRFSYEQYF. This rearrangement joins TRBV28 to TRBJ2-7, with D possibly matching TRBD2 (6 bases). V lost 5 bases and J 0 bases, leaving 14 bases between the germline ends. The CDR3 is made up of 15 amino acids. Germline lookup yields CDR1 MDHEN and CDR2 SYDVKM.

In DNA, the CDR3 is TGTGCTAGTGGTTCCGGGGGCCACCTCCATGAAGCTTTCTTT. Translation gives CASGSGGHLHEAFF. The chain carries TRBV12-5 and TRBJ1-1; perhaps TRBD1 as D (6 bases). V dropped 4 bases and J dropped 7 bases, with 16 bases sitting between them. The CDR3 spans 14 residues. In germline, CDR1 is LGHNT, CDR2 FRNRAP.

The CDR3, as DNA: TGTGCCAGCACCTACTCGACTCTAAGCGGGTACGAGCAGTACTTC. Translated: CASTYSTLSGYEQYF. This chain joins TRBV6-5 and TRBJ2-7; perhaps TRBD2 as D (6 bases). The ends were cut back, 7 bases at V and 4 bases at J, with 20 bases in the middle. In germline, CDR1 is MNHEY, CDR2 SVGAGI. CDR3 size: 15 residues.

This clonotype has only a few counts. The chain is built from TRBV12-3 or TRBV12-4 and TRBJ2-7; D may correspond to TRBD1 or TRBD2 (6 bases each). The ends were cut back, 6 bases at V and 2 bases at J, with 14 bases in the middle. The CDR3 loop spans 14 amino acids. Here the CDR3 reads CASSRGGGAYEQYF. CDR3 bases: TGTGCCAGCAGCCGCGGAGGGGGAGCCTACGAGCAGTACTTC.

Comments on this clonotype: One junction end disagrees with the germline gene, perhaps due to a read error. The genes are TRBV7-9 and TRBJ2-7, with 8 bases identical to TRBD1. The germline V gene has CDR1 SEHNR and CDR2 FQNEAQ (reference sequence). This CDR3 is built from 14 residues. DNA of the CDR3: TGTGCCAGCAGCTTATACCAGGGGGCCCACGAGCACTACTTC. Protein: CASSLYQGAHEHYF.

The chain joins TRBV12-3 or TRBV12-4 to TRBJ2-7; possibly TRBD1 for D (6 bases). Trimming removed 1 base at V and 8 bases at J, with 12 bases between. This CDR3 spans 13 amino acids. CDR3 nucleotides: TGTGCCAGCAGTTTAGGGGGGCTTGTGAAGCAGTACTTC. Protein product: CASSLGGLVKQYF.

This clonotype was recorded many times. The V gene is TRBV29-1, the J gene TRBJ1-1; D is unresolved. Trimming took off 4 bases at V and 3 bases at J, with 9 bases between the two ends. Germline CDR1 is SQVTM and CDR2 is ANQGSEA. The CDR3 covers 12 residues. For the CDR3, the DNA is TGCAGCGTTGTAATATCTTACACTGAAGCTTTCTTT. Protein: CSVVISYTEAFF.

This clonotype appeared a few times. The chain uses TRBV10-3 and TRBJ2-4, with 7 nucleotides matching TRBD2. The CDR3 has 17 amino acids. Germline V CDR1 and CDR2: ENHRY, SYGVKD. J lost 2 bases, V lost 7 bases, and 14 bases had no gene match. CDR3: CAIIPSGDTLPKNIQYF. In nucleotides, the CDR3 is TGTGCCATCATCCCCAGCGGGGATACTTTGCCCAAAAACATTCAGTACTTC.

This clonotype was counted ten times or more. The chain uses TRBV7-2 and TRBJ1-5; D gene uncertain. The CDR3 loop spans 15 amino acids. Germline V lookup: CDR1 SGHTA, CDR2 FQGNSA. Between the trimmed V and J ends, which lost 5 bases and 6 bases, there was a span of 17 bases. CDR3: CASSMGNGQSQPQHF. As DNA, the CDR3 is TGTGCCAGCAGCATGGGCAACGGGCAAAGTCAGCCCCAGCATTTT.

J is TRBJ2-5 and V is TRBV28; D gene uncertain. V lost 4 bases and J lost 4, with 13 bases in between. CDR1 is MDHEN and CDR2 is SYDVKM in the germline V gene. The CDR3 has 14 residues. The CDR3: CASSSAAWAETQYF. The CDR3 nucleotides are TGTGCCAGCAGTTCGGCGGCTTGGGCAGAGACCCAGTACTTC. Drawing the rest from reference TRBV28 and TRBJ2-5, the complete variable domain is DVKVTQSSRYLVKRTGEKVFLECVQDMDHENMFWYRQDPGLGLRLIYFSYDVKMKEKGDIPEGYSVSREKKERFSLILESASTNQTSMYLCASSSAAWAETQYFGPGTRLLVL.

This clonotype has a count of ten or more. V gene TRBV29-1 combines with J gene TRBJ2-7; 8 bases map to TRBD1. The CDR3 contains 14 residues. From germline, CDR1 is SQVTM and CDR2 ANQGSEA. V gave up 4 bases and J gave up 1 base; unmatched junction bases: 6. This CDR3 reads CSVGTGSPSYEQYF. CDR3 in DNA: TGCAGCGTTGGGACAGGGTCCCCGTCCTACGAGCAGTACTTC.

The chain uses TRBV5-1 and TRBJ2-1; the D is unclear. The ends were cut back, 4 bases at V and 7 bases at J, with 12 bases in the middle. Germline CDR1 reads SGHRS; CDR2 reads YFSETQ. This CDR3 is built from 13 residues. CDR3 residues: CASSNQVENEQFF. DNA of the CDR3: TGCGCCAGCAGCAACCAGGTTGAGAATGAGCAGTTCTTC.

The gene calls are TRBV4-3 and TRBJ2-1; D could derive from TRBD1 or TRBD2 (5 bases each). The germline CDR1 and CDR2 sequences are LGHNA and YSLEER. The CDR3 is 14 amino acids. V shed 0 bases and J shed 10 bases, with 13 bases lying between them. CDR3 loop: CASSQDRGVGEQFF. As DNA, the CDR3 is TGCGCCAGCAGCCAAGATAGAGGGGTTGGAGAGCAGTTCTTC.

This clonotype came up a few times. The chain employs TRBV5-1 and TRBJ2-7; possibly TRBD2 for D (6 bases). The CDR3 has 14 amino acids. Trimming took off 4 bases at V and 6 bases at J, with 17 bases between the two ends. CDR1 SGHRS and CDR2 YFSETQ come from the germline V gene. CDR3 sequence reads: CASSDTGAGLEQYF. The CDR3 DNA reads as TGCGCCAGCAGCGATACGGGAGCTGGTCTCGAGCAGTACTTC.

This clonotype turned up a few times. In DNA form, the CDR3 reads TGTGCCAGCAGCTCCTGGCGGGATCGAGAGACCCAGTACTTC. It is translated as CASSSWRDRETQYF. This sequence joins TRBV7-9 and TRBJ2-5; a weak D match, TRBD2 (6 bases). The CDR3 runs to 14 residues. Per germline, CDR1 SEHNR and CDR2 FQNEAQ (reference sequence). Trimming cost V 4 bases and J 4 bases, with 13 bases left between them.

This clonotype was seen just once. J is TRBJ1-2 and V is TRBV30; maybe TRBD1 (5 bases). This CDR3 spans 13 amino acids. CDR1 is GTSNPN, CDR2 SVGIG, per germline (reference sequence). The V and J ends lost 0 bases and 2 bases respectively, with 7 bases between them. The CDR3: CAWSVSGNYGYTF. CDR3 nucleotide sequence: TGTGCCTGGAGTGTATCAGGGAACTATGGCTACACCTTC.

This clonotype was seen repeatedly, ten times or more. The rearrangement links TRBV27 to TRBJ2-5; D remains ambiguous. The germline V gene encodes CDR1 MNHEY and CDR2 SMNVEV (reference sequence). V was pared by 5 bases and J by 5 bases, with 18 bases between. CDR3 length equals 15 residues. The CDR3 loop reads CASSPYRRPGETQYF. In DNA, the CDR3 is TGTGCCAGCAGTCCGTACCGCAGACCTGGGGAGACCCAGTACTTC.

The chain combines TRBV11-3 with TRBJ2-5; the D call may be TRBD1 or TRBD2 (5 bases each). V shed 5 bases and J shed 3 bases, with 10 bases lying between them. The CDR3 runs 13 residues. Germline CDR1 and CDR2: SGHNT and YENEEA. The CDR3 reads CASSARDEETQYF. DNA of the CDR3: TGTGCCAGCAGCGCCCGGGACGAAGAGACCCAGTACTTC.

The J gene is TRBJ2-2, the V gene TRBV6-4; the D is unclear. Trimming cost V 3 bases and J 3 bases, with 8 bases left between them. The CDR3 spans 14 residues. In germline, CDR1 is MRHNA, CDR2 SNTAGT. This chain's CDR3 is CASSEQSYTGELFF. DNA for the CDR3: TGTGCCAGCAGTGAGCAGAGTTACACCGGGGAGCTGTTTTTT.

The rearrangement uses TRBV6-2 or TRBV6-3 and TRBJ1-6; 9 bases line up with TRBD1. Germline V lookup: CDR1 MNHEY, CDR2 SVGEGT. V shed 0 bases, J shed 5 bases, and the junction held 11 bases outside the gene matches. The CDR3 sequence is 19 residues long. CDR3 loop: CASSYSSGTGKRDNSPLHF. The CDR3 nucleotides are TGTGCCAGCAGTTACTCGTCCGGGACAGGGAAACGCGATAATTCACCCCTCCACTTT.